Listed below are T cell receptor beta chains from one sample, sequenced in a study of blood T cell repertoires in COVID-19. TCRdb's copy holds only in-frame clones and misses some; the assay was immunoSEQ multiplex PCR. The sample yields tens of thousands of clones, roughly 84% seen once. Material for sequencing was peripheral blood. These receptor sequences come from a human donor in a cohort sampled during active COVID-19. Each CDR3 is given with its conserved first and last residue. A D gene is named only where the DNA matches it firmly. Not every row has a clone size; where given, it reads once, few, many or a size class.

>.|TRBV7-3|.|TRBJ2-2
CASSSDTGELFF
TGTGCCAGCAGCTCAGACACCGGGGAGCTGTTTTTT
>.|TRBV18|.|TRBJ2-7
CASSPPTGVGSYEQYF
TGTGCCAGCTCACCACCTACAGGAGTGGGCTCCTACGAGCAGTACTTC
>.|TRBV2|.|TRBJ2-2
CASSEERAGTGELFF
TGTGCCAGCAGTGAAGAGAGGGCGGGTACCGGGGAGCTGTTTTTT
>.|TRBV3-1/TRBV3-2|.|TRBJ1-5
CASSQGQYQPQHF
TGTGCCAGCAGCCAAGGGCAGTATCAGCCCCAGCATTTT
>.|TRBV4-1|.|TRBJ1-5
CASSQGLNQPQHF
TGCGCCAGCAGCCAAGGTCTAAATCAGCCCCAGCATTTT
>TRBD2|TRBV28|.|TRBJ2-1
CASSLASGGLMYEQFF
TGTGCCAGCAGTTTGGCTAGCGGGGGCCTCATGTATGAGCAGTTCTTC
>.|TRBV18|.|TRBJ2-7
CASSPLGQLFPYEQYF
TGTGCCAGCTCACCACTGGGCCAGTTGTTCCCCTACGAGCAGTACTTC
>TRBD1|TRBV5-1|.|TRBJ2-7
CASSLATTGQGSYEQYF
TGCGCCAGCAGCTTGGCAACCACGGGACAGGGCTCCTACGAGCAGTACTTC
>.|TRBV18|.|TRBJ2-3
CASSGTYTDTQYF
TGTGCCAGCTCGGGGACTTACACAGATACGCAGTATTTT
>.|TRBV7-2|.|TRBJ2-3
CASSPRQARTDTQYF
TGTGCCAGCAGCCCGCGACAGGCGAGAACAGATACGCAGTATTTT
>.|TRBV7-8|.|TRBJ2-7
CASSLVQQGLGEQYF
TGTGCCAGCAGCTTAGTTCAACAGGGCCTAGGGGAGCAGTACTTC
>TRBD1|TRBV6-6|few|TRBJ1-6
CASRGQGNSPLHF
TGTGCCAGCAGGGGACAGGGGAATTCACCCCTCCACTTT
>TRBD1|TRBV9|.|TRBJ1-2
CASSIQPGQANYGYTF
TGTGCCAGCAGCATACAACCGGGACAGGCGAACTATGGCTACACCTTC
>.|TRBV7-3|once|TRBJ1-1
CASSAQPRGTEAFF
TGTGCCAGCAGTGCTCAACCCCGGGGCACTGAAGCTTTCTTT
>TRBD1|TRBV2|once|TRBJ2-3
CASSGRGRTDTQYF
TGTGCCAGCAGCGGCAGGGGGCGAACAGATACGCAGTATTTT
>TRBD2|TRBV4-2|.|TRBJ2-5
CASSQGSGTTQETQYF
TGTGCCAGCAGCCAGGGCTCCGGGACTACGCAAGAGACCCAGTACTTC
>.|TRBV28|.|TRBJ1-5
CASMLGASAQHF
TGTGCCAGCATGCTAGGGGCCTCGGCCCAGCATTTT
>.|TRBV9|.|TRBJ1-1
CASSSLDRQAFF
TGTGCCAGCAGCTCTCTGGACAGACAAGCTTTCTTT
>.|TRBV28|.|TRBJ2-1
CASIAWRGNEQFF
TGTGCCAGCATTGCCTGGAGGGGAAATGAGCAGTTCTTC
>TRBD2|TRBV7-6|.|TRBJ2-1
CASSLAAQRGVGNEQFF
TGTGCCAGCAGCTTAGCCGCTCAGCGGGGGGTGGGCAATGAGCAGTTCTTC